The sequence of this TCR beta chain was determined in a study of memory CD4+ T cells and cytomegalovirus serostatus. The CDR3 loop spans 18 amino acids. The ends were cut back, 5 bases at V and 7 bases at J, with 27 bases in the middle. Germline CDR1 and CDR2: SGHTA and FQGNSA. Generated by immunoSEQ multiplex PCR, the TCRdb table keeps only in-frame clones and is missing some. The table shows more than 40,000 clones, with over 60% occurring only once. The sort gate was single viable CD3+CD4+CD8-CD45RO+ cells for memory CD4+ T cells. This clonotype was sampled from an adult in good health and CMV-seronegative. The sequencing input was memory CD4+ T cells from blood. This chain uses TRBV7-2 with TRBJ2-1, with D perhaps TRBD1 (6 bases). DNA of the CDR3: TGTGCCAGCAGCAAATGGGACCAGGGGCCACCCAGCCTGAATGAGCAGTTCTTC. It codes for CASSKWDQGPPSLNEQFF.